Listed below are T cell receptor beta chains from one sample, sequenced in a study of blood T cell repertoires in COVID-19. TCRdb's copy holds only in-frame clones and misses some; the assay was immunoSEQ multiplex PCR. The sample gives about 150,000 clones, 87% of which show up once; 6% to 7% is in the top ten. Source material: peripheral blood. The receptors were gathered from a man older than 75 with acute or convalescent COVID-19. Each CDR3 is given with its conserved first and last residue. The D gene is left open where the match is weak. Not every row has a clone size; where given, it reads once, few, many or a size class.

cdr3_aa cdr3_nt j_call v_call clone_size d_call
CASSQSGADTQYF TGTGCCAGCAGCCAAAGCGGGGCGGATACGCAGTATTTT TRBJ2-3 TRBV7-2 - TRBD2
CASSIDRANEQYF TGTGCCAGCAGCATAGACAGGGCGAACGAGCAGTACTTC TRBJ2-7 TRBV11-2 few TRBD1
CASTTVTGSNYGYTF TGTGCCAGTACCACGGTGACAGGGTCCAACTATGGCTACACCTTC TRBJ1-2 TRBV19 - TRBD1
CASSQGVGRETQYF TGTGCCAGCAGTCAGGGGGTAGGCCGAGAGACCCAGTACTTC TRBJ2-5 TRBV7-2 - TRBD1
CASRATGGTDTQYF TGTGCCAGCAGGGCGACAGGGGGCACAGATACGCAGTATTTT TRBJ2-3 TRBV6-4 - TRBD1
CASRPSGSYEQYF TGTGCCAGCAGACCTAGTGGGTCCTACGAGCAGTACTTC TRBJ2-7 TRBV12-3/TRBV12-4 - -
CASIRGLGNQPQHF TGTGCCAGCATTAGGGGGCTTGGGAATCAGCCCCAGCATTTT TRBJ1-5 TRBV28 few TRBD1
CASSHDSEAFF TGTGCCAGCAGCCACGACTCTGAAGCTTTCTTT TRBJ1-1 TRBV3-1/TRBV3-2 - -
CASSLGASGRAGAKNIQYF TGTGCCAGCAGCTTAGGGGCTAGCGGGAGGGCCGGCGCCAAAAACATTCAGTACTTC TRBJ2-4 TRBV7-3 - TRBD2
CASSSDRGTYNEQFF TGTGCCAGCAGCTCGGACAGGGGCACCTACAATGAGCAGTTCTTC TRBJ2-1 TRBV11-2 - TRBD1
CAWDRDRGSSGANVLTF TGTGCCTGGGACCGGGACAGGGGATCTTCTGGGGCCAACGTCCTGACTTTC TRBJ2-6 TRBV30 - TRBD1
CASSQEAGAVRKTQYF TGTGCCAGCAGCCAAGAGGCGGGGGCTGTTCGGAAGACCCAGTACTTC TRBJ2-5 TRBV3-1/TRBV3-2 once -
CASSFGDRAVSGNTIYF TGTGCCAGCAGCTTTGGGGACAGGGCAGTATCTGGAAACACCATATATTTT TRBJ1-3 TRBV11-2 - TRBD1
CASKRDDTDTQYF TGTGCCAGCAAGCGGGACGACACAGATACGCAGTATTTT TRBJ2-3 TRBV25-1 - TRBD2
CASSFTGSYGYTF TGTGCCAGCAGCTTCACAGGAAGCTATGGCTACACCTTC TRBJ1-2 TRBV7-2 - -
CATSREQINEKLFF TGTGCCACCAGCAGAGAACAGATAAATGAAAAACTGTTTTTT TRBJ1-4 TRBV15 once -
CASRVGQGATRGNNEQFF TGTGCCAGCCGCGTAGGGCAGGGGGCGACCCGGGGGAACAATGAGCAGTTCTTC TRBJ2-1 TRBV9 once TRBD1
CASSEGTSGNYEQYF TGCGCCAGCAGTGAAGGGACTAGCGGGAACTACGAGCAGTACTTC TRBJ2-7 TRBV10-1 - TRBD2
CASVRELDSYNEQFF TGTGCCAGCGTGCGGGAACTAGATTCCTACAATGAGCAGTTCTTC TRBJ2-1 TRBV2 - -
CASSEDRQGNNSPLHF TGTGCCAGCAGTGAAGACAGACAGGGGAACAATTCACCCCTCCACTTT TRBJ1-6 TRBV2 - TRBD1
CASSKAGNYQPQHF TGTGCCAGCAGCAAAGCGGGGAACTATCAGCCCCAGCATTTT TRBJ1-5 TRBV7-8 - -
CASRELANYGYTF TGTGCCAGTAGAGAGTTGGCTAACTATGGCTACACCTTC TRBJ1-2 TRBV19 - -
CASSLAYYTDTQYF TGTGCCAGCAGCTTAGCGTACTACACAGATACGCAGTATTTT TRBJ2-3 TRBV7-2 - -
CASSPLGGETDTQYF TGTGCCAGCAGCCCCCTCGGGGGGGAAACGGATACGCAGTATTTT TRBJ2-3 TRBV3-1/TRBV3-2 - TRBD2
CASIRRQGSEQFF TGTGCCAGTATCCGGAGACAGGGAAGCGAGCAGTTCTTC TRBJ2-1 TRBV19 - TRBD1
CASSQGGQSYEQYF TGTGCCAGCAGCCAAGGGGGACAGAGCTACGAGCAGTACTTC TRBJ2-7 TRBV6-5 - TRBD1
CASSVGPGQGDEQYF TGTGCCAGCAGCGTAGGCCCTGGACAGGGTGACGAGCAGTACTTC TRBJ2-7 TRBV9 - TRBD1
CASSSPSPSSTDTQYF TGTGCCAGCAGTTCTCCTAGCCCCTCTAGCACAGATACGCAGTATTTT TRBJ2-3 TRBV28 - -
CASSLARGYEKLFF TGTGCCAGCAGCTTAGCGAGAGGATACGAAAAACTGTTTTTT TRBJ1-4 TRBV7-9 - -
CASSPTHGTGYEQYF TGTGCCAGTAGTCCGACACATGGGACAGGGTACGAGCAGTACTTC TRBJ2-7 TRBV19 - TRBD1
CASSEDGRITNEQFF TGTGCCAGCAGTGAGGACGGGAGAATAACAAATGAGCAGTTCTTC TRBJ2-1 TRBV2 - -
CASSFPKTDTQYF TGTGCCAGCAGCTTCCCAAAAACAGATACGCAGTATTTT TRBJ2-3 TRBV7-2 - -
CASSLRATDTQYF TGTGCCAGCAGCTTAAGAGCGACAGATACGCAGTATTTT TRBJ2-3 TRBV11-3 - -
CASSPRQVREDEQFF TGTGCCAGCTCACCACGACAGGTAAGGGAAGATGAGCAGTTCTTC TRBJ2-1 TRBV18 - -
CSVAGDTEAFF TGCAGCGTAGCTGGAGACACTGAAGCTTTCTTT TRBJ1-1 TRBV29-1 - -
CASSLVGIAQETQYF TGTGCCAGCAGCTTAGTCGGTATTGCTCAAGAGACCCAGTACTTC TRBJ2-5 TRBV7-3 - -
CATSRGQGGPSSYNEQFF TGTGCCACCAGTCGAGGACAGGGGGGCCCGAGCTCCTACAATGAGCAGTTCTTC TRBJ2-1 TRBV24-1 - TRBD1
CAWSLAGGFETQYF TGTGCCTGGAGCCTAGCGGGAGGGTTTGAGACCCAGTACTTC TRBJ2-5 TRBV30 - TRBD2
CASSYTGGSYNEQFF TGTGCCAGCAGTTATACAGGGGGTTCCTACAATGAGCAGTTCTTC TRBJ2-1 TRBV6-5 once TRBD1